This is a list of T cell receptor beta chains from one sample in a study of tumor-infiltrating lymphocytes in localized non-small cell lung cancer. Data came from immunoSEQ multiplex PCR; TCRdb stores just in-frame clones and leaves some out. The sample records about 3,800 clones, 55% to 80% being singletons. Sample: uninvolved lung tissue not adjacent to the tumor. These receptor sequences come from a human donor with non-small cell lung cancer. Each CDR3 is given with its conserved first and last residue. Size is stated for part of the rows, as once, few or many counts, or as a class when the clone is expanded.

len,v_gene,abundance,j_gene,CDR3aa
15,TRBV15,large,TRBJ2-7,CATSRETGKAYEQYF
15,TRBV5-1,-,TRBJ2-2,CASSFRTGEPGELFF
15,TRBV6-5,-,TRBJ1-5,CASKRDSTGNQPQHF
14,TRBV5-6,-,TRBJ1-5,CASSSFIRNQPQHF
14,TRBV14,-,TRBJ2-5,CASSQDSGAETQYF
12,TRBV28,-,TRBJ1-2,CASSLVRQRYTF
16,TRBV11-2,-,TRBJ2-7,CASSLESSGLSYEQYF
13,TRBV28,-,TRBJ2-1,CASSFQGYNEQFF
15,TRBV5-4,-,TRBJ2-1,CASSQTGTGYNEQFF
14,TRBV7-2,-,TRBJ2-3,CASRPDYYTDTQYF
16,TRBV5-1,-,TRBJ2-2,CASSSSGTGDTGELFF
14,TRBV5-1,-,TRBJ1-6,CASSSGINNSPLHF
14,TRBV9,once,TRBJ2-7,CASSVAAGGDEQYF
13,TRBV7-3,-,TRBJ2-1,CASSLGQYNEQFF
13,TRBV7-2,-,TRBJ2-7,CASTTGVSYEQYF
15,TRBV5-1,-,TRBJ1-1,CASSLWTIPNTEAFF
15,TRBV6-1,once,TRBJ2-7,CASSAMGTGGDEQYF
15,TRBV7-2,-,TRBJ1-4,CASSSADSQSEKLFF
15,TRBV5-1,-,TRBJ2-7,CASSLVQGSQDEQYF
17,TRBV4-1,few,TRBJ2-5,CASSQDPGQGAGETQYF
18,TRBV9,-,TRBJ1-5,CASSGGGGLDPSNQPQHF
13,TRBV28,-,TRBJ1-2,CASRQGNNYGYTF
13,TRBV29-1,once,TRBJ2-2,CSVWTANTGELFF
15,TRBV6-5,-,TRBJ2-4,CASSSPGQGQNIQYF
18,TRBV5-6,-,TRBJ2-7,CASSARPLWDGSSYEQYF
11,TRBV29-1,-,TRBJ2-3,CSVERRGTQYF
15,TRBV6-5,-,TRBJ2-4,CASSYSLGAKNIQYF
14,TRBV2,-,TRBJ2-2,CASREGRSTGELFF
15,TRBV5-1,-,TRBJ2-2,CASSLDNPDTGELFF
15,TRBV19,-,TRBJ1-5,CASSITGYSNQPQHF
12,TRBV19,-,TRBJ1-6,CASSIANSPLHF
14,TRBV5-6,-,TRBJ2-5,CASSLGQGAETQYF
15,TRBV5-6,-,TRBJ1-5,CASSLAGVQGQPQHF
14,TRBV6-1,-,TRBJ2-7,CASSPRGQLYEQYF
12,TRBV7-2,medium-sized,TRBJ1-1,CASRRTAAEAFF
12,TRBV29-1,-,TRBJ2-5,CSVEKGYETQYF
17,TRBV5-3,-,TRBJ2-1,CARSFYLDRGDYNEQFF
14,TRBV7-6,few,TRBJ2-5,CASSLKAGPETQYF
10,TRBV28,-,TRBJ2-3,CASSFDTQYF
13,TRBV6-5,-,TRBJ2-7,CASARSSSYEQYF
14,TRBV7-4,-,TRBJ2-7,CASSPRGQLYEQYF
16,TRBV19,-,TRBJ2-6,CASSPRQESGANVLTF
13,TRBV5-1,-,TRBJ2-4,CASSSDRVGIQYF
15,TRBV28,-,TRBJ2-2,CASTGGGHSTGELFF
15,TRBV6-6,-,TRBJ2-3,CASRTSGVGTDTQYF
15,TRBV5-1,-,TRBJ2-7,CASSLVAGYLYEQYF
13,TRBV11-3,few,TRBJ2-5,CASSLYPAETQYF
14,TRBV5-1,once,TRBJ1-1,CASSLSIGNTEAFF
18,TRBV5-1,-,TRBJ2-7,CASSIGITTGTANYEQYF
14,TRBV2,-,TRBJ2-3,CASSDQGRTDTQYF
11,TRBV20-1,-,TRBJ2-5,CSASGGETQYF
14,TRBV7-8,-,TRBJ2-2,CASSSERGHGELFF
13,TRBV13,-,TRBJ2-6,CASGRTGANVLTF
15,TRBV19,few,TRBJ2-6,CASRTGSSGANVLTF
15,TRBV7-8,-,TRBJ2-7,CASSLAASGVDEQYF
14,TRBV7-9,-,TRBJ2-1,CASSLVLDYNEQFF
14,TRBV7-3,-,TRBJ2-1,CASSLTSGRNEQFF
13,TRBV7-8,few,TRBJ1-2,CASSAYRGGGYTF
13,TRBV27,once,TRBJ1-2,CASSPRDRLGYTF